Here is one T cell receptor (beta chain) with its context. This clone's antigen is unknown. Base qualities are not at hand, and no much larger clone is one base apart. CDR3 length: 14 amino acids, cysteine to phenylalanine. The sequence is cut down to CDR3 DNA, 42 bases in frame from base 1. The germline V gene (reference sequence) gives CDR1 as SEHNR and CDR2 as FQNEAQ. The junction carries 15 bases between V and J, which are trimmed by 5 bases and 7 bases respectively. The sample's treatment or condition label is to be understood as: in vitro stimulation with specific CMV peptide epitopes to enrich CMV-specific T cells. The instrument given in TCRdb is Illumina HiSeq 1500. TCRdb reanalyzed the raw reads on its own, using fastp at Q25 for trimming and MiXCR for clone calling, and kept in-frame beta chains. Entries are consolidated by CDR3 protein sequence, retaining the most common genes and DNA. The sample includes about 920,000 distinct CDR3 sequences, with roughly a third observed a single time. Over 10% of the sample goes to the ten largest clones.

The sample is drawn from a study of T cell repertoires in cytomegalovirus infection (dated by TCRdb to about 2019). Background for the entire study: The peptide stimulations were aimed at well-studied HLA-B-restricted epitopes as well as recently identified HLA-C-restricted CMV epitopes, whose presentation resists viral immunomodulation. The HLA type of each donor mattered for the analysis, because public TCR beta signatures pointed to carriage of CMV infection along with the matching HLA type.

What the authors observed across the whole study: The ex vivo response was dominated by HLA-C-restricted CMV-specific TCR beta clonotypes, which also provided the single most frequent clonotype in two of eight donors. In both this cohort and an independent roughly 360-donor cohort, the cumulative frequency of public TCR beta family members distinguished carriers of CMV infection plus the relevant HLA type.

This receptor was taken from a human donor in good health (CMV status not recorded). Some clones in this sample may be carry-over from other donors' samples. The sequence is built from TRBV7-9 and TRBJ1-5; TRBD1 is possibly the D segment (5 matching bases). Sequencing used cultured CD8+ T cells from PBMCs, obtained from culture after CMV antigen stimulation. The DNA sequence follows: TGTGCCAGCAGCCCTTGGGGGGGTGGGCAGCCCCAGCATTTT. Translation gives CASSPWGGGQPQHF.